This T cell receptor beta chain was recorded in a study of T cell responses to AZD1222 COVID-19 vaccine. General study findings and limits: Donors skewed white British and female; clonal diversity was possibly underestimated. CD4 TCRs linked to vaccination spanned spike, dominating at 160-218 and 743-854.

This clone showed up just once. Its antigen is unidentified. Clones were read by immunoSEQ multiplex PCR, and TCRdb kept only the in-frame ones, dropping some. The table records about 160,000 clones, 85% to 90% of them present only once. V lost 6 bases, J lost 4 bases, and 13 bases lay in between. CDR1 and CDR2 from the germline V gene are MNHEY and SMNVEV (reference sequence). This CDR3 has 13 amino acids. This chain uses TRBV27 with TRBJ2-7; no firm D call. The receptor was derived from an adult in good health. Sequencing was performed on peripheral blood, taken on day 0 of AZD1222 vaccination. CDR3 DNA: TGTGCCAGCAGACTCGGGCCCTCATACGAGCAGTACTTC. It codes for CASRLGPSYEQYF.